The following is a T cell receptor beta chain sequence with its context. This entry comes from a study of blood T cell repertoires in COVID-19. Study background: The analysed material was cDNA or gDNA that came from T cells, B-cell-depleted T cells, or PBMCs.

Profiling relied on immunoSEQ multiplex PCR, and the TCRdb table lists in-frame clones only, not all of them. This table has 200,000 to 300,000 clones, 88% appearing once. V shed 9 bases and J 3 bases; nucleotides not matched to a gene: 12. CDR1 and CDR2 (germline): MNHGY, SVAAGI. This CDR3 is 16 amino acids long. The source of this sequence is a woman aged 40 to 55 with acute COVID-19. Source material: PBMCs or T cells enriched from blood (not recorded which). The V call is TRBV6-9, the J call TRBJ1-4; the match to TRBD1 covers 8 bases. CDR3 nucleotides: TGTGCCAGTCTCTCGACGGGGGGACAGGCTAATGAAAAACTGTTTTTT. Encoded protein: CASLSTGGQANEKLFF.